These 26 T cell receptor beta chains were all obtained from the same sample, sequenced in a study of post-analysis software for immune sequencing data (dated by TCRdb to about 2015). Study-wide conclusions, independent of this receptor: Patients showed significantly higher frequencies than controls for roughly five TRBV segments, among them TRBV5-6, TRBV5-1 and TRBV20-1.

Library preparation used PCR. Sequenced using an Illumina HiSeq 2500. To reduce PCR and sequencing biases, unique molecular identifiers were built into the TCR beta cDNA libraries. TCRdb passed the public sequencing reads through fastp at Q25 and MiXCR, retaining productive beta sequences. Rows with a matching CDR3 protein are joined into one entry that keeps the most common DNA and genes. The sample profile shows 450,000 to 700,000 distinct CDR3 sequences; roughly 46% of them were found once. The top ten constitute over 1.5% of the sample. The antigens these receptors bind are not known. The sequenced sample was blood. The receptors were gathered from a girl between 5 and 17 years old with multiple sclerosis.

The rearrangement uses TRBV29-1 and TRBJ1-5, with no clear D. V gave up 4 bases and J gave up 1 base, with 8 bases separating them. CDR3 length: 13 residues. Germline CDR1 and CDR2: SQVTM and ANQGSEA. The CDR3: CSVVTRSNQPQHF. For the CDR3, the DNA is TGCAGCGTTGTCACTCGGAGCAATCAGCCCCAGCATTTT. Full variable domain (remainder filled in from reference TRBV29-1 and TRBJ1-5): SAVISQKPSRDICQRGTSLTIQCQVDSQVTMMFWYRQQPGQSLTLIATANQGSEATYESGFVIDKFPISRPNLTFSTLTVSNMSPEDSSIYLCSVVTRSNQPQHFGDGTRLSIL.

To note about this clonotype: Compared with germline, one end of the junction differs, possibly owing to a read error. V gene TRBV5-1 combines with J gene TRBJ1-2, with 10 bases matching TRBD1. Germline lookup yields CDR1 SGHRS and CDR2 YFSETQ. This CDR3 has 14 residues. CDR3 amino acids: CASSEGTGDHGHTF. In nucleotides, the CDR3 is TGCGCCAGCAGCGAGGGGACAGGGGACCATGGCCACACCTTC.

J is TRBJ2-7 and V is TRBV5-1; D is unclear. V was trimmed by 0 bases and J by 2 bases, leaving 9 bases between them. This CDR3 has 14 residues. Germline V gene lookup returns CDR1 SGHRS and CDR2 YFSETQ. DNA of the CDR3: TGCGCCAGCAGCTTGGAGGGCGCCCCCTACGAGCAGTACTTC. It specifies CASSLEGAPYEQYF.

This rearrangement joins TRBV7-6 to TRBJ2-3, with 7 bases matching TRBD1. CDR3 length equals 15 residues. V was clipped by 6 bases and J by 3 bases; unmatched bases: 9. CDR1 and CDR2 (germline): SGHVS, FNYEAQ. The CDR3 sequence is CASSRQGMWTDTQYF. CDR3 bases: TGTGCCAGCAGTCGACAGGGAATGTGGACAGATACGCAGTATTTT. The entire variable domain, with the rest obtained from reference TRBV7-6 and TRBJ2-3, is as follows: GAGVSQSPRYKVTKRGQDVALRCDPISGHVSLYWYRQALGQGPEFLTYFNYEAQQDKSGLPNDRFSAERPEGSISTLTIQRTEQRDSAMYRCASSRQGMWTDTQYFGPGTRLTVL.

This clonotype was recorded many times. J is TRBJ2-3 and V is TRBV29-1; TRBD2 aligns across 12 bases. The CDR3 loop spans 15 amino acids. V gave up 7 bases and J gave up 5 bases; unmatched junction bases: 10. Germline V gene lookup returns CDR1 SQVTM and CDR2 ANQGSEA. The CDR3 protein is CSDLLAGGPVDTQYF. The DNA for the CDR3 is TGCAGCGACCTCCTAGCGGGAGGGCCCGTAGATACGCAGTATTTT.

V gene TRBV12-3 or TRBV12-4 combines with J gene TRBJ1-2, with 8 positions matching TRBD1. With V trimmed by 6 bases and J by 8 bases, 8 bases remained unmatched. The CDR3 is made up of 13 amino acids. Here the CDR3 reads CASRYRGRSGYTF. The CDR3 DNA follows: TGTGCCAGCAGGTACAGGGGGAGAAGCGGCTACACCTTC.

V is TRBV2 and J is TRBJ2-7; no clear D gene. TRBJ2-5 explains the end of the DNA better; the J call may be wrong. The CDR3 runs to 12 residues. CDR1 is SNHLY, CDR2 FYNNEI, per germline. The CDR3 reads CATNLEWETQYF. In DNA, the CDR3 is TGTGCCACGAATCTAGAATGGGAGACCCAGTACTTC.

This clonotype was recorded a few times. The CDR3, as DNA: TGCGCCAGCAGTAAAGACATAGCCAGTTCGACTTATAGCAATCAGCCCCAGCATTTT. It is translated as CASSKDIASSTYSNQPQHF. V and J are TRBV10-2 and TRBJ1-5, with D unresolved. Trimming stripped 5 bases from V and 0 bases from J, with 23 bases between. Per germline, CDR1 WSHSY and CDR2 SAAADI. The CDR3 has 19 residues.

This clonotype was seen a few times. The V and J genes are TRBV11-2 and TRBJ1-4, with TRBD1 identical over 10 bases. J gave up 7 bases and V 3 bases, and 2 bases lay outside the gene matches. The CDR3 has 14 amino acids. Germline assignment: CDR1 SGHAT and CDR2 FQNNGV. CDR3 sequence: CASSFRDRGEKLFF. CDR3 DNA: TGTGCCAGCAGCTTCCGGGACAGGGGTGAAAAACTGTTTTTT.

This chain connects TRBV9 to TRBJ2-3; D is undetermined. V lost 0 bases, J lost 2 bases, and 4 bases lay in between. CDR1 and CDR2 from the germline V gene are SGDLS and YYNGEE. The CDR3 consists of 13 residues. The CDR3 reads CASSVEDTDTQYF. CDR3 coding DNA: TGTGCCAGCAGCGTAGAGGACACAGATACGCAGTATTTT.

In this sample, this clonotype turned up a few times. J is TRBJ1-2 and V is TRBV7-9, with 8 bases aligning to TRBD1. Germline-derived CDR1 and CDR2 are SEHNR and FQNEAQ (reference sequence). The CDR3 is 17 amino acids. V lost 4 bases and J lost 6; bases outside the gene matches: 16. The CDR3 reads CASSSYLGSGGLNGYTF. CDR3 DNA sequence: TGTGCCAGCAGCTCCTACCTAGGGTCAGGGGGCTTGAATGGCTACACCTTC. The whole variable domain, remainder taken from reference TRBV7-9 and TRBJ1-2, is DTGVSQNPRHKITKRGQNVTFRCDPISEHNRLYWYRQTLGQGPEFLTYFQNEAQLEKSRLLSDRFSAERPKGSFSTLEIQRTEQGDSAMYLCASSSYLGSGGLNGYTFGSGTRLTVV.

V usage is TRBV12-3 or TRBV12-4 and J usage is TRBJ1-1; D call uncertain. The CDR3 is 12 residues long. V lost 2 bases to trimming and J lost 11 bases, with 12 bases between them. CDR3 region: CASSLILEEAFF. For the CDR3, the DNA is TGTGCCAGCAGTTTAATTCTGGAAGAGGCTTTCTTT.

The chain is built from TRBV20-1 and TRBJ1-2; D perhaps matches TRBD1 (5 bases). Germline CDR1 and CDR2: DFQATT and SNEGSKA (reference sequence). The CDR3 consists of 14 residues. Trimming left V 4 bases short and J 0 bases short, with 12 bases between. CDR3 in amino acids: CSATPAGANYGYTF. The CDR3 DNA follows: TGCAGTGCTACCCCAGCGGGGGCTAACTATGGCTACACCTTC.

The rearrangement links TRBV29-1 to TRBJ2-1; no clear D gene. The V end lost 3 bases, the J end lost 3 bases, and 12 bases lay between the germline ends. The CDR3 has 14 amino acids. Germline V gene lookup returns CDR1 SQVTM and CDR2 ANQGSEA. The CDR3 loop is CSVDLSAVYNEQFF. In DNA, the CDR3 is TGCAGCGTTGATTTGAGCGCAGTCTACAATGAGCAGTTCTTC.

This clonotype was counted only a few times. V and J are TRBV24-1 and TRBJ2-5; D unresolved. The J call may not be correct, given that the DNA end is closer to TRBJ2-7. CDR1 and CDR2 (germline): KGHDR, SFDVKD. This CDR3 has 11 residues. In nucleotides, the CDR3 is TGTGCCACCAGTGATTTACACGAGCAGTACTTC. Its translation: CATSDLHEQYF.

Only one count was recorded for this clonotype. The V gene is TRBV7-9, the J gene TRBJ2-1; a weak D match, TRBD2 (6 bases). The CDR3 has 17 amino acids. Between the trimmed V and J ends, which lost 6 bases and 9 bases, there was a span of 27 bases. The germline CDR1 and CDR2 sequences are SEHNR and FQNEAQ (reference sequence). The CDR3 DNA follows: TGTGCCAGCAGGATATTAAACGGGGACTCGGGTCGGAGTGAGCAGTTCTTC. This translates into CASRILNGDSGRSEQFF.

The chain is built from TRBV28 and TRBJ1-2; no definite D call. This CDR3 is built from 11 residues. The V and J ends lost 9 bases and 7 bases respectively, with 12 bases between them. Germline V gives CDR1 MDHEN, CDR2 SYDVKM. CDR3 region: CASSPNVGYTF. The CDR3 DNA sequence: TGTGCCAGTTCCCCTAATGTTGGCTACACCTTC.

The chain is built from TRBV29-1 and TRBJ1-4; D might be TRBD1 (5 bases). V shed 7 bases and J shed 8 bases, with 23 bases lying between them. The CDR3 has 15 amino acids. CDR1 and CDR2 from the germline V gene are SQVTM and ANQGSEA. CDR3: CSARTGASGQEKLFF. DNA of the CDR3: TGCAGCGCCCGAACGGGTGCCTCAGGGCAGGAAAAACTGTTTTTT.

In DNA, the CDR3 is TGCGCCAGCAGCCAAGAAGGGACATCCTCCTACGAGCAGTACTTC. Translated: CASSQEGTSSYEQYF. The chain carries TRBV4-1 and TRBJ2-7; a weak D match, TRBD1 (6 bases). The CDR3 totals 15 residues. Trimming cost V 0 bases and J 0 bases, with 9 bases left between them. In germline, CDR1 is MGHRA, CDR2 YSYEKL.

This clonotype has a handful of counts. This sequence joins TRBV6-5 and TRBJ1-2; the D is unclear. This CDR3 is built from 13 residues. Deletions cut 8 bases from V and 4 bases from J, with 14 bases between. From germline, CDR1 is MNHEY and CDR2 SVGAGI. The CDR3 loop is CASSKGGSYGYTF. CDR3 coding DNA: TGTGCCAGCTCCAAGGGTGGGAGCTATGGCTACACCTTC.

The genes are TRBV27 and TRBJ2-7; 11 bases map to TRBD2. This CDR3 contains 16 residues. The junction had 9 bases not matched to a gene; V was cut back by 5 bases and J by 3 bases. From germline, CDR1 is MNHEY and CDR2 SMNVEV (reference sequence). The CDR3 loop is CASSVPTSGGSYEQYF. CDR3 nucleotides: TGTGCCAGCAGTGTCCCCACTAGCGGGGGTAGCTACGAGCAGTACTTC.

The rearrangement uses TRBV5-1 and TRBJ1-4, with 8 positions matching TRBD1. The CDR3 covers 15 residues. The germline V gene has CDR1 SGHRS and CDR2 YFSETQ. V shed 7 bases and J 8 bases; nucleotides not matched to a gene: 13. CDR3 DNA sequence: TGCGCCAGCGCCCCATACGGGACAGGTGAAGAAAAACTGTTTTTT. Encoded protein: CASAPYGTGEEKLFF.

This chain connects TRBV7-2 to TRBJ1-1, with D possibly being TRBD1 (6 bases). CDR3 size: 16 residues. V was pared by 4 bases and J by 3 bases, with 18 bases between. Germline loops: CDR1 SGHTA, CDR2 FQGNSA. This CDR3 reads CASSSDGGGLDTEAFF. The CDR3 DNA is TGTGCCAGCAGCTCGGACGGAGGGGGGTTGGACACTGAAGCTTTCTTT.

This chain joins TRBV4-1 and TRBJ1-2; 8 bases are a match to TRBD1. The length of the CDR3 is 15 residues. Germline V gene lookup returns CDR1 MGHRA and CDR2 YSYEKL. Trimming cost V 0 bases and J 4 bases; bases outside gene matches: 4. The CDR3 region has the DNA TGCGCCAGCAGCCAAGATACAGGGGGTGGCTATGGCTACACCTTC. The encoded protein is CASSQDTGGGYGYTF.

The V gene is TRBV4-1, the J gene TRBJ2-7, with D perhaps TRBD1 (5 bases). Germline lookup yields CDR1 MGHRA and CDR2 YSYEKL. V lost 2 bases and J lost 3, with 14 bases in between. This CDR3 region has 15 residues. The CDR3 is CASSQYRTTGYEQYF. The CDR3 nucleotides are TGCGCCAGCAGCCAATATAGGACAACAGGCTACGAGCAGTACTTC.

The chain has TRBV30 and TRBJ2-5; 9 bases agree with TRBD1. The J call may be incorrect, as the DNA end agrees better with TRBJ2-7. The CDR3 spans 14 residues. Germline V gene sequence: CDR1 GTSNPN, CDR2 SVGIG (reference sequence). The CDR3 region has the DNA TGTGCCTGGAGTGATCCGGGACAGGGATACGAGCAGTACTTC. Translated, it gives CAWSDPGQGYEQYF.